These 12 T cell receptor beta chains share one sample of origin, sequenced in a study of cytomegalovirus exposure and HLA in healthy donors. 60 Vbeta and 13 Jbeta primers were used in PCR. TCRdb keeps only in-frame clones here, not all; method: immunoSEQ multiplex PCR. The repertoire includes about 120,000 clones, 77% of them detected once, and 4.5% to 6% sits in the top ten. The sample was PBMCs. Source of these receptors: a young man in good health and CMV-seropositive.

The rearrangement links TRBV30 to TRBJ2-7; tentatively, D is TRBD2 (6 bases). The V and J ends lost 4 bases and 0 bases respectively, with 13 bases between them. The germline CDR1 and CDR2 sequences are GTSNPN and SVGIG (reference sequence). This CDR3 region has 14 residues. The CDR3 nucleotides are TGTGCCTGGAATTGGGGACTCCTCTCCTACGAGCAGTACTTC. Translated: CAWNWGLLSYEQYF.

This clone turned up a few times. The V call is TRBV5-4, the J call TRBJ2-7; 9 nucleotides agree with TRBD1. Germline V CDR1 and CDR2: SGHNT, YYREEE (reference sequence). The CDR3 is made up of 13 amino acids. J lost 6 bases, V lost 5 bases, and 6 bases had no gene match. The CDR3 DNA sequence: TGTGCCAGCAGAAAATCGGACAGGGGCGAGCAGTACTTC. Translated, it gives CASRKSDRGEQYF. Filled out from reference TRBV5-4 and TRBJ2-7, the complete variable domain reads ETGVTQSPTHLIKTRGQQVTLRCSSQSGHNTVSWYQQALGQGPQFIFQYYREEENGRGNFPPRFSGLQFPNYSSELNVNALELDDSALYLCASRKSDRGEQYFGPGTRLTVT.

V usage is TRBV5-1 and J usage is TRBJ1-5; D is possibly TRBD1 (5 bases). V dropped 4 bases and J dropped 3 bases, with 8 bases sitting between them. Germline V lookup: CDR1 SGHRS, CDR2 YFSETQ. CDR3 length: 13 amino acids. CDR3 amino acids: CASSTGHNQPQHF. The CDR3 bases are TGCGCCAGCAGCACCGGACACAATCAGCCCCAGCATTTT.

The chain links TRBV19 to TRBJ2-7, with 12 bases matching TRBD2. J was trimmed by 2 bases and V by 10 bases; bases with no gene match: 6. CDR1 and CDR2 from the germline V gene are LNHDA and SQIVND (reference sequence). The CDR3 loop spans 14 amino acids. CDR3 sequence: CATTLAGGPYEQYF. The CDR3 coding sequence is TGTGCCACTACACTAGCGGGAGGTCCCTACGAGCAGTACTTC.

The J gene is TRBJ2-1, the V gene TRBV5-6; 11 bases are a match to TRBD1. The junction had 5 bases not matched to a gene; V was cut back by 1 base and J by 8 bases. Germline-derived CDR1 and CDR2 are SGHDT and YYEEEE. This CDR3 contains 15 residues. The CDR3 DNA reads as TGTGCCAGCAGCTTGCCCGGGACAGGGGGTGATGAGCAGTTCTTC. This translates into CASSLPGTGGDEQFF.

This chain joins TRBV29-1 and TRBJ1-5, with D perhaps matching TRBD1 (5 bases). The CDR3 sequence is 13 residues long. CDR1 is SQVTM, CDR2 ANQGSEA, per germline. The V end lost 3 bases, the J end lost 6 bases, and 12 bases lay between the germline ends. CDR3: CSVELTVGQPQHF. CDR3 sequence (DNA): TGCAGCGTTGAGTTGACAGTGGGTCAGCCCCAGCATTTT.

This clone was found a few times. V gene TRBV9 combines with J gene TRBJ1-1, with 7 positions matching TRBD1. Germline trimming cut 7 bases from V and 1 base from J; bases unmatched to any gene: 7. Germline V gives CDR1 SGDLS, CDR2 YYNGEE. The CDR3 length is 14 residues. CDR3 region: CASSPGTANTEAFF. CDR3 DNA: TGTGCCAGCTCACCCGGGACAGCGAACACTGAAGCTTTCTTT. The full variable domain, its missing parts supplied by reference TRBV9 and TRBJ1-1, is DSGVTQTPKHLITATGQRVTLRCSPRSGDLSVYWYQQSLDQGLQFLIQYYNGEERAKGNILERFSAQQFPDLHSELNLSSLELGDSALYFCASSPGTANTEAFFGQGTRLTVV.

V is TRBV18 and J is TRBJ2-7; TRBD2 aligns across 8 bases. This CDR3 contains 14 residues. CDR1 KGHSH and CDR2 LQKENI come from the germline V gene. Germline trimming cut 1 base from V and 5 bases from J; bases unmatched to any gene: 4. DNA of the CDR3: TGTGCCAGCTCACCACAGCAAGCGGGGGACGAGCAGTACTTC. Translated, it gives CASSPQQAGDEQYF.

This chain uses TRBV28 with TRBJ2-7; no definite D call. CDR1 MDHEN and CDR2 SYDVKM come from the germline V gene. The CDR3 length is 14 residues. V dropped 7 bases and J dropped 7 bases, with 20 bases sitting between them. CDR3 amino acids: CASNPPGPRGEQYF. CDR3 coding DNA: TGTGCCAGCAACCCCCCGGGTCCGCGTGGAGAGCAGTACTTC.

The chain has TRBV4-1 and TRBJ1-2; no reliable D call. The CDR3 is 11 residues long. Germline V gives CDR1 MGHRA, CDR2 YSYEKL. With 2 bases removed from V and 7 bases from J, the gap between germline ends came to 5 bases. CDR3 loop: CASSQFGGYTF. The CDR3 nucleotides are TGCGCCAGCAGCCAATTCGGTGGCTACACCTTC.

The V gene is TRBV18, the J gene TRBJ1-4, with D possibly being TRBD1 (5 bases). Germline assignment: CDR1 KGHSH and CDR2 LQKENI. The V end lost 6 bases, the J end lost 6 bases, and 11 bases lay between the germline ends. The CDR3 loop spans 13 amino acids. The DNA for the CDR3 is TGTGCCAGCTCGGACACGGCGGATGAAAAACTGTTTTTT. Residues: CASSDTADEKLFF.

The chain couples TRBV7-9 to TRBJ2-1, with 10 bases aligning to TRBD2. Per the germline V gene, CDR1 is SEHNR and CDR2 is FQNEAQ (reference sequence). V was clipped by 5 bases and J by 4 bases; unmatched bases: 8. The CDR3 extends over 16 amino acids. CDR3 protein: CASSPSSGRRYNEQFF. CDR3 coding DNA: TGTGCCAGCAGCCCCTCTAGCGGGAGAAGGTACAATGAGCAGTTCTTC.